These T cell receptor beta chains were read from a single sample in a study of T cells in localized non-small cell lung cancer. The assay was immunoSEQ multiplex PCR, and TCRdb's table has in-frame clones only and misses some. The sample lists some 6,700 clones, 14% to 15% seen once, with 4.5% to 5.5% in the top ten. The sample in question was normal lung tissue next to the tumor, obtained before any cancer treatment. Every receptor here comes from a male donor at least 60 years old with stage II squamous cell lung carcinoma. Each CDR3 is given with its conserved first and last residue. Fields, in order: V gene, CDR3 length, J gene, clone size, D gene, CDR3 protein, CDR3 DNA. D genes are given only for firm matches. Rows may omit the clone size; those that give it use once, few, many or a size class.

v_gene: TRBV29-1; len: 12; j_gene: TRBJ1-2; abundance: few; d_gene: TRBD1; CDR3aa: CSIQGASYGYTF; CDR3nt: TGCAGCATACAGGGGGCAAGCTATGGCTACACCTTC
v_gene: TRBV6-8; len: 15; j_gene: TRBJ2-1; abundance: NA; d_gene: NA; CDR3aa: CASSYQETSYNEQFF; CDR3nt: TGTGCCAGCAGTTACCAGGAGACCTCCTACAATGAGCAGTTCTTC
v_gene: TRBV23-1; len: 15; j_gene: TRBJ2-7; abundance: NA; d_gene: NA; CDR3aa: CASSQSRGSSYEQYF; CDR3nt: TGCGCCAGCAGTCAATCTCGGGGCAGCTCCTACGAGCAGTACTTC
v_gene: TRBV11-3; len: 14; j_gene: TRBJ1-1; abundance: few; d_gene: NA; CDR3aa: CASSPNHLGTEAFF; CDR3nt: TGTGCCAGCAGCCCTAATCATTTAGGCACTGAAGCTTTCTTT
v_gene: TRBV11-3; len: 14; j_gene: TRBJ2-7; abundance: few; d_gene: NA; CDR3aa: CASSPRGGSYEQYF; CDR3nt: TGTGCCAGCTCCCCCCGGGGAGGCTCCTACGAGCAGTACTTC
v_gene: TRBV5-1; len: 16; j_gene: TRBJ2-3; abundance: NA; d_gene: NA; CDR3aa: CASSSGLFSSTDTQYF; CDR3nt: TGCGCCAGCAGCTCGGGACTGTTCTCTAGCACAGATACGCAGTATTTT
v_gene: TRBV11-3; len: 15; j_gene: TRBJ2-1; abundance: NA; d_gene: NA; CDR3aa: CASSLGSRGRDEQFF; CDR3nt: TGTGCCAGCAGCTTAGGGTCACGGGGACGTGATGAGCAGTTCTTC
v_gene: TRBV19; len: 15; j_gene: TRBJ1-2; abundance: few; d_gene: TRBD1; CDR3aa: CASSIGQGVNYGYTF; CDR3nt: TGTGCCAGTAGTATAGGCCAGGGGGTCAACTATGGCTACACCTTC
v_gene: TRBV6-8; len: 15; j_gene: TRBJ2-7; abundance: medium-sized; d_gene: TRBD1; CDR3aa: CATTYPGQGAYEQYF; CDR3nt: TGTGCCACCACTTACCCGGGACAGGGGGCCTACGAGCAGTACTTC
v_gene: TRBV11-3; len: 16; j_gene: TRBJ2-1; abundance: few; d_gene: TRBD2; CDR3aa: CASSPETSGATNEQFF; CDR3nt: TGTGCCAGCAGCCCCGAGACTAGCGGGGCGACGAATGAGCAGTTCTTC
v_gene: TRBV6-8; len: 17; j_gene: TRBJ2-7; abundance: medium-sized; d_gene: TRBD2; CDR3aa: CASSYSGLAGPLSEQYF; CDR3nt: TGTGCCAGCAGTTATTCAGGACTAGCGGGCCCCTTGAGCGAGCAGTACTTC
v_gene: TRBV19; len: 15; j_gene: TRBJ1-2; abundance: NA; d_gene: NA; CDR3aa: CASSGRDGPNYGYTF; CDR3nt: TGTGCCAGTAGTGGGAGGGACGGACCTAACTATGGCTACACCTTC
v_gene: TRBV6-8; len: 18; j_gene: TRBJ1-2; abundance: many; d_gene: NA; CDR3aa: CASSRPLRATDDYVGYTF; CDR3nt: TGTGCCAGCAGTAGGCCACTCCGAGCGACAGATGATTATGTGGGCTACACCTTC
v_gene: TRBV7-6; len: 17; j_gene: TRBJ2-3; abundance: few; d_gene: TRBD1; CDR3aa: CASSLIVGTGEPDTQYF; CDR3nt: TGTGCCAGCAGCTTGATAGTCGGGACAGGGGAGCCAGATACGCAGTATTTT
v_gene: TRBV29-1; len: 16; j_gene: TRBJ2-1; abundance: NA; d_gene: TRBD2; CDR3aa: CSVVGGLAASYNEQFF; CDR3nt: TGCAGCGTTGTAGGGGGACTAGCGGCCTCCTACAATGAGCAGTTCTTC
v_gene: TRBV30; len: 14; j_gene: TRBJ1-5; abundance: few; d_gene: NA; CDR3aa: CAWRGQGSNQPQHF; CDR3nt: TGTGCCTGGAGGGGGCAGGGAAGCAATCAGCCCCAGCATTTT
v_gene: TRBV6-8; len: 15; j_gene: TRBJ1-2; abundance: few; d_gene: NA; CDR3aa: CASSYEPGKSLSYTF; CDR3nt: TGTGCCAGCAGTTACGAGCCAGGGAAATCTTTGAGCTACACCTTC
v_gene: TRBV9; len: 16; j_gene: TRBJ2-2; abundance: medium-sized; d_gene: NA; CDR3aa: CASSIQGIKNTGELFF; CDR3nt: TGTGCCAGCAGCATACAGGGAATCAAGAACACCGGGGAGCTGTTTTTT
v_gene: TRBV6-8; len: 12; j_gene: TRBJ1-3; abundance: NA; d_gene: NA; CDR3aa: CASSRSGNTIYF; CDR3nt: TGTGCCAGCAGCCGGTCCGGAAACACCATATATTTT
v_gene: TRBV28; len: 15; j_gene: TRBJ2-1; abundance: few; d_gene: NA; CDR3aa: CASSLEGSSYNEQFF; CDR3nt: TGTGCCAGCAGTTTAGAGGGCAGCTCCTACAATGAGCAGTTCTTC
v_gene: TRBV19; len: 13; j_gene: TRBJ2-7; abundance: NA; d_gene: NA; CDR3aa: CASSPGHPYEQYF; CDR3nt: TGTGCCAGTAGTCCGGGACACCCTTACGAGCAGTACTTC
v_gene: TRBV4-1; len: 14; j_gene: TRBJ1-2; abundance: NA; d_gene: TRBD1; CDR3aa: CASSQGQSPARYTF; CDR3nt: TGCGCCAGCAGCCAGGGACAGTCGCCGGCTCGCTACACCTTC
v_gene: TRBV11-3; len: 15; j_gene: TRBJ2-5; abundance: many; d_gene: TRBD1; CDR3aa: CASSAGQGAGETQYF; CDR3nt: TGTGCCAGCAGCGCGGGACAGGGGGCAGGAGAGACCCAGTACTTC
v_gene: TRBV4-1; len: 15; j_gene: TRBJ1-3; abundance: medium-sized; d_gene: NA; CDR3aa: CASSQDLGRGNTIYF; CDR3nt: TGCGCCAGCAGCCAAGATTTAGGAAGGGGAAACACCATATATTTT
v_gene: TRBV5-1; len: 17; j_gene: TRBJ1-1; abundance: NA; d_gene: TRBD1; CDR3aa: CASSSGQGIRMNTEAFF; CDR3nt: TGCGCCAGCAGCTCGGGACAGGGTATTCGGATGAACACTGAAGCTTTCTTT
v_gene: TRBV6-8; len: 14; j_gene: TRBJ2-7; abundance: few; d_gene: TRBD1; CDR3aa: CASHSGQGASEQYF; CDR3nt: TGTGCCAGCCATTCGGGGCAGGGGGCTAGTGAGCAGTACTTC
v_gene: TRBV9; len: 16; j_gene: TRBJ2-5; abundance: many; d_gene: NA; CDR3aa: CASSPGLALGGETQYF; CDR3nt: TGTGCCAGCAGCCCGGGCTTGGCGCTTGGGGGAGAGACCCAGTACTTC
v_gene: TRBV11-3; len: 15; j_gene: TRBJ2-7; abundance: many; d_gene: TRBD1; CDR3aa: CASSKGTGYSYEQYF; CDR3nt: TGTGCCAGCAGCAAGGGGACAGGGTATTCCTACGAGCAGTACTTC
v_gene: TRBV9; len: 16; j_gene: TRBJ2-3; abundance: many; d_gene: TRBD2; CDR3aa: CASSVVVAGGPDTQYF; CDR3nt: TGTGCCAGCAGCGTAGTGGTAGCGGGGGGGCCGGATACGCAGTATTTT
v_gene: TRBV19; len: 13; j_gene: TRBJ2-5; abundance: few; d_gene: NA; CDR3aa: CASSIDVRETQYF; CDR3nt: TGTGCCAGTAGTATAGATGTGCGGGAGACCCAGTACTTC